This is a list of T cell receptor beta chains from one sample in a study of T cells in Graves' hyperthyroidism and ophthalmopathy. Each CDR3 protein is one row after TCRdb ran MiXCR on the multiplex PCR reads. In the table there are approximately 610,000 distinct CDR3 sequences, 14% to 15% of which are singletons. Input material: blood. These receptors were taken from a woman in her 40s with Graves' ophthalmopathy. CDR3s include the opening cysteine and the closing phenylalanine or tryptophan. Each record gives: D gene, J gene, clone size, V gene, CDR3 protein, CDR3 DNA. A D gene is named only where the DNA matches it firmly. Size is stated for part of the rows, as once, few or many counts, or as a class when the clone is expanded.

-,TRBJ1-1,-,TRBV27,CASSLGGKTEAFF,TGTGCCAGCAGTTTGGGGGGAAAGACTGAAGCTTTCTTT
-,TRBJ1-3,many,TRBV12-3/TRBV12-4,CASSLEGRLSGNTIYF,TGTGCCAGCAGTTTAGAGGGACGGCTCTCTGGAAACACCATATATTTT
-,TRBJ2-6,-,TRBV6-4,CASRLGTYISGANVLTF,TGTGCCAGCAGACTCGGCACCTATATCTCGGGGGCCAACGTCCTGACTTTC
-,TRBJ1-2,many,TRBV28,CASSYPTQWAINYGYTF,TGTGCCAGCAGTTATCCCACTCAATGGGCCATCAACTATGGCTACACCTTC
TRBD1,TRBJ1-3,few,TRBV19,CATTTGTSSGNTIYF,TGTGCCACCACGACAGGGACAAGCTCTGGAAACACCATATATTTT
-,TRBJ2-5,once,TRBV6-5,CASSYPSGRGEETQYF,TGTGCCAGCAGTTACCCCTCGGGCAGGGGGGAAGAGACCCAGTACTTC
-,TRBJ2-5,-,TRBV12-3/TRBV12-4,CASSRQKQETQYF,TGTGCCAGCAGCAGACAGAAACAAGAGACCCAGTACTTC
-,TRBJ1-1,many,TRBV28,CASSSGGNTEAFF,TGTGCCAGCAGTTCGGGAGGGAACACTGAAGCTTTCTTT
-,TRBJ2-2,many,TRBV5-1,CASSLGEVRTGELFF,TGCGCCAGCAGCTTGGGGGAGGTTCGCACCGGGGAGCTGTTTTTT
TRBD1,TRBJ2-7,many,TRBV2,CASSGQGVESYF,TGTGCCAGCAGCGGACAGGGCGTGGAGTCGTACTTC
TRBD1,TRBJ1-1,many,TRBV28,CASSLYGTANTEAFF,TGTGCCAGCAGTTTATATGGGACAGCAAACACTGAAGCTTTCTTT
-,TRBJ2-5,-,TRBV11-2,CASSFWGLRESETQYF,TGTGCCAGCAGCTTCTGGGGGTTGAGGGAGTCGGAGACCCAGTACTTC
-,TRBJ1-5,many,TRBV7-8,CASSLRPGSPNQPQHF,TGTGCCAGCAGCTTAAGGCCAGGGAGCCCGAATCAGCCCCAGCATTTT
-,TRBJ2-7,-,TRBV27,CASSLSVAGSYEQYF,TGTGCCAGCAGTTTATCGGTGGCAGGCTCCTACGAGCAGTACTTC
TRBD1,TRBJ1-2,few,TRBV3-1,CASSQDDRVLGYTF,TGTGCCAGCAGCCAGGACGACAGGGTGCTCGGCTACACCTTC
-,TRBJ1-2,many,TRBV28,CATTPGRVVYGYTF,TGTGCCACCACACCGGGACGTGTGGTTTATGGCTACACCTTC
-,TRBJ2-7,-,TRBV19,CASSTDSLEQYF,TGTGCCAGTAGTACGGACAGCCTCGAGCAGTACTTC
TRBD1,TRBJ1-1,many,TRBV9,CASSKTGLRTEAFF,TGTGCCAGCAGCAAGACAGGGTTGCGGACTGAAGCTTTCTTT
TRBD2,TRBJ2-5,many,TRBV27,CASKALAGSQETQYF,TGTGCCAGCAAAGCACTAGCGGGAAGCCAAGAGACCCAGTACTTC
-,TRBJ1-6,many,TRBV6-1,CASCADGRSPLHF,TGTGCCAGCTGTGCGGACGGGAGATCACCCCTCCACTTT
TRBD1,TRBJ1-2,many,TRBV10-3,CAISEHYRGSNYGYTF,TGTGCCATCAGTGAGCACTACAGGGGATCTAACTATGGCTACACCTTC
-,TRBJ2-7,-,TRBV6-2/TRBV6-3,CASRDPPNLYEQYF,TGTGCCAGCAGGGATCCACCTAACCTCTACGAGCAGTACTTC
-,TRBJ2-7,few,TRBV28,CASSGITHHRETEQYF,TGTGCCAGCAGCGGCATAACCCACCACAGGGAGACCGAGCAGTACTTC
-,TRBJ2-5,-,TRBV5-1,CASSWEAGSKETQYF,TGCGCCAGCAGCTGGGAGGCAGGGAGCAAGGAGACCCAGTACTTC
TRBD1,TRBJ1-2,-,TRBV20-1,CSARDSTGGNYGYTF,TGCAGTGCTAGAGATTCTACAGGGGGAAACTATGGCTACACCTTC
-,TRBJ1-2,many,TRBV28,CASSFGGLRYGYTF,TGTGCCAGCAGTTTCGGGGGGCTTCGGTATGGCTACACCTTC
TRBD1,TRBJ2-6,-,TRBV11-1,CASSLPGQGSSGANVLTF,TGTGCCAGCAGCTTACCGGGACAGGGGAGCTCTGGGGCCAACGTTCTGACTTTC
-,TRBJ2-2,many,TRBV7-2,CASSFLLVGELFF,TGTGCCAGCAGCTTCCTGTTGGTGGGGGAGCTGTTTTTT
-,TRBJ2-7,many,TRBV11-1,CASSPHGTPSSYEQYF,TGTGCCAGCAGCCCACACGGGACGCCGAGCTCCTACGAGCAGTACTTC
TRBD1,TRBJ1-1,many,TRBV27,CASTRQGKGNTEAFF,TGTGCCAGCACCAGACAGGGGAAAGGGAACACTGAAGCTTTCTTT
TRBD2,TRBJ2-2,many,TRBV6-2/TRBV6-3,CASSWREHGELFF,TGTGCCAGCAGTTGGCGGGAGCACGGGGAGCTGTTTTTT
-,TRBJ1-2,many,TRBV25-1,CASSEGGRPRGDYGYTF,TGTGCCAGCAGTGAAGGAGGCAGGCCAAGGGGGGACTATGGCTACACCTTC
TRBD2,TRBJ2-4,many,TRBV28,CASSSGRIENIQYF,TGTGCCAGCAGCAGCGGGAGGATCGAAAACATTCAGTACTTC
-,TRBJ1-1,many,TRBV12-3/TRBV12-4,CASSLVSVIKTGEAFF,TGTGCCAGCAGTTTAGTATCCGTGATAAAAACGGGAGAAGCTTTCTTT
-,TRBJ2-2,-,TRBV19,CASTGFVSGELFF,TGTGCCAGTACAGGGTTTGTATCCGGGGAGCTGTTTTTT
-,TRBJ1-1,many,TRBV2,CASREETLGNTEAFF,TGTGCCAGCAGAGAAGAGACGTTGGGGAACACTGAAGCTTTCTTT
-,TRBJ1-6,many,TRBV19,CASSVPRQNPSRSPLHF,TGTGCCAGTAGTGTACCACGACAGAACCCTTCGCGATCACCCCTCCACTTT
-,TRBJ2-7,many,TRBV7-2,CASNTGSRQNYEQYF,TGTGCCAGCAACACCGGGAGTCGGCAAAACTACGAGCAGTACTTC
-,TRBJ2-7,many,TRBV14,CASSPTFTEQYF,TGTGCCAGCAGCCCGACCTTCACCGAGCAGTACTTC
-,TRBJ1-5,-,TRBV4-3,CASSQDWRGNQPQHF,TGCGCCAGCAGCCAAGATTGGAGAGGGAATCAGCCCCAGCATTTT
TRBD1,TRBJ2-7,-,TRBV12-5,CASGLVLWTGRTSYEQYF,TGTGCTAGTGGTTTGGTACTCTGGACAGGCAGAACGAGCTACGAGCAGTACTTC
TRBD1,TRBJ1-4,-,TRBV28,CASSPGDSSFRELFF,TGTGCCAGCTCTCCAGGGGACAGTTCCTTCAGGGAACTGTTTTTT
TRBD2,TRBJ2-7,many,TRBV11-2,CASSSERERDEQYF,TGTGCCAGCAGCTCCGAGCGGGAGCGGGACGAGCAGTACTTC
TRBD2,TRBJ2-2,many,TRBV28,CASSPPGGRRTGELFF,TGTGCCAGCAGCCCCCCTGGCGGGAGGAGAACCGGGGAGCTGTTTTTT
-,TRBJ2-7,many,TRBV12-3/TRBV12-4,CASSEAGTIYEQYF,TGTGCCAGCAGTGAGGCAGGTACCATCTACGAGCAGTACTTC
TRBD2,TRBJ2-7,few,TRBV20-1,CSARDDGRSSYEQYF,TGCAGTGCTAGAGACGACGGGAGGTCTTCCTACGAGCAGTACTTC
-,TRBJ2-7,many,TRBV6-5,CASTKGASGGAGEQYF,TGTGCCAGCACCAAAGGGGCAAGCGGAGGGGCAGGAGAGCAGTACTTC
-,TRBJ1-1,many,TRBV20-1,CSASQGTEAFF,TGCAGTGCTAGCCAGGGAACTGAAGCTTTCTTT
TRBD1,TRBJ1-5,many,TRBV6-6,CASSYPTSPNRDRGNQPQHF,TGTGCCAGCAGTTATCCTACTAGTCCAAATCGGGACAGGGGAAATCAGCCCCAGCATTTT
TRBD1,TRBJ1-1,-,TRBV7-3,CASSVGTDEAFF,TGTGCCAGCAGCGTAGGGACAGATGAAGCTTTCTTT
TRBD1,TRBJ2-7,many,TRBV20-1,CSARQGAPSYEQYF,TGCAGTGCTAGACAGGGGGCCCCCTCCTACGAGCAGTACTTC